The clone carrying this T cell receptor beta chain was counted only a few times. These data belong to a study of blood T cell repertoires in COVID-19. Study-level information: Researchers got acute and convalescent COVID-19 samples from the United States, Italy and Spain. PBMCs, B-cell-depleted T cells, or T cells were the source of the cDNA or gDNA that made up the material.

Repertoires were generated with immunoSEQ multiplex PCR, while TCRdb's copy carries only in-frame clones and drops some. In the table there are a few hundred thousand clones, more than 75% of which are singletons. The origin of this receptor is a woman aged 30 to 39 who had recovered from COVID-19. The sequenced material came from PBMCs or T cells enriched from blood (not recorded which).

The CDR3 DNA is TGTGCCAGCTCTCAAGGACAGGGGGCCTCTGAAAAACTGTTTTTT. Translation: CASSQGQGASEKLFF. V is TRBV18 and J is TRBJ1-4; 11 bases fit TRBD1. Germline-derived CDR1 and CDR2 are KGHSH and LQKENI. CDR3 length: 15 amino acids. V shed 6 bases and J 7 bases; nucleotides not matched to a gene: 7. Full variable domain (missing parts from reference TRBV18 and TRBJ1-4): NAGVMQNPRHLVRRRGQEARLRCSPMKGHSHVYWYRQLPEEGLKFMVYLQKENIIDESGMPKERFSAEFPKEGPSILRIQQVVRGDSAAYFCASSQGQGASEKLFFGSGTQLSVL.